A selection of T cell receptor beta chains follows, all from one sample in a study of OX40 agonist ivuxolimab in advanced cancers. Sequencing used immunoSEQ multiplex PCR; TCRdb keeps in-frame clones, though not all of them. The profile shows some 150,000 clones, 90% of them singletons. Specimen: CD4+ or CD8+ T cells sorted from blood, collected in a trial of the OX40 agonist ivuxolimab. These receptors all come from an adult with an advanced solid tumor such as melanoma, head and neck, liver or kidney cancer. Both conserved end residues are part of each CDR3. Each record gives: V gene, clone size, J gene, D gene, CDR3 DNA, CDR3 protein. D genes are given only for firm matches. Size values are once, few and many counts, or a class for expanded clones, and some rows have none.

TRBV19	-	TRBJ2-1	-	TGTGCCAGTAGTGGGTACCCCTCCTACAATGAGCAGTTCTTC	CASSGYPSYNEQFF
TRBV5-4	-	TRBJ1-1	-	TGTGCCAGCAGCCTTCCGACCGCTCGAGCTTTCTTT	CASSLPTARAFF
TRBV4-3	-	TRBJ1-3	-	TGCGCCAGCAGCCAAGATTTGGGGCGCTCTGGAAACACCATATATTTT	CASSQDLGRSGNTIYF
TRBV27	-	TRBJ2-5	-	TGTGCCAGCAGTTTATTGGGTTCCCAAGAGACCCAGTACTTC	CASSLLGSQETQYF
TRBV28	-	TRBJ1-1	TRBD1	TGTGCCGGATCAAAACAGGGGGCTGGGAACACTGAAGCTTTCTTT	CAGSKQGAGNTEAFF
TRBV9	-	TRBJ1-2	-	TGTGCCAGCAGCCCCGATTGGCGGACAAATGGCTACACCTTC	CASSPDWRTNGYTF
TRBV5-4	-	TRBJ2-1	-	TGTGCCAGCAGCTTGGCTAGTAACGATGAGCAGTTCTTC	CASSLASNDEQFF
TRBV6-1	-	TRBJ2-7	-	TGTGCCAGCAGTTTCCTGGGGTGGTACGAGCAGTACTTC	CASSFLGWYEQYF
TRBV6-6	once	TRBJ2-3	TRBD2	TGTGCCAGCAGTAAATTTAGCGGGACAAGCACAGATACGCAGTATTTT	CASSKFSGTSTDTQYF
TRBV27	-	TRBJ2-7	-	TGTGCCAGCAGCCTAAGTAGCGGAGGGAACTACGAGCAGTACTTC	CASSLSSGGNYEQYF
TRBV5-1	-	TRBJ2-1	TRBD1	TGCGCCAGCAGGGCCTTTTTTTGGACAGGGGACAGGAATGAGCAGTTCTTC	CASRAFFWTGDRNEQFF
TRBV7-3	-	TRBJ2-5	-	TGTGCCAGCAGCTTAAGTTCGGGGGCGGAGACCCAGTACTTC	CASSLSSGAETQYF